The 29 T cell receptor beta chains given below trace back to one sample, sequenced in a study of cytomegalovirus exposure and HLA in healthy donors (dated by TCRdb to between 2016 and 2019). Library preparation was by the immunoSEQ multiplex PCR assay. For the multiplex PCR, a mixture combining 60 forward primers for TCR Vbeta segments and 13 reverse primers for TCR Jbeta segments was used. TCRdb retrieved this table from immuneACCESS and kept in-frame rearrangements only. Not all clones are present; in checked studies, unresolved V genes account for under half, and no reason is known for the remainder. Recorded for this sample are roughly 150,000 clones; 65% to 85% of them occurred a single time. The ten largest clones represent 2.4% of the sample. The sequencing input was PBMCs. These receptors originate from a male donor in good health and CMV-seronegative.

This clone came up a few times. The chain is built from TRBV5-1 and TRBJ2-3, with 10 nucleotides matching TRBD2. The CDR3 consists of 16 residues. Germline CDR1 SGHRS, CDR2 YFSETQ. V lost 3 bases to trimming and J lost 5 bases; unmatched junction nucleotides: 9. The CDR3 nucleotides read TGCGCCAGCAGCTCACAAGCGGGGGGGCCGGGAGATACGCAGTATTTT. Encoded protein: CASSSQAGGPGDTQYF.

In its sample, this clone was seen once. The V call is TRBV21-1, the J call TRBJ2-5; no check of the table's D call, TRBD2, against the DNA was made. TRBV21-1 is termed a pseudogene. The CDR3 has 16 residues. CDR3 loop: CASSTPGGGSQETQYF. The CDR3, as DNA: TGTGCCAGCAGCACCCCGGGGGGCGGGAGCCAAGAGACCCAGTACTTC.

CDR3 nucleotides: TGTGCCAGCCGGACAGGGGGCAGGGTCGGGGAGCTGTTTTTT. This gives the protein CASRTGGRVGELFF. This chain joins TRBV9 and TRBJ2-2; 11 nucleotides align to TRBD1. The V and J ends lost 7 bases and 7 bases, in that order; junction bases with no gene match: 6. The CDR3 consists of 14 residues. Germline V gives CDR1 SGDLS, CDR2 YYNGEE.

This chain links TRBV7-3 with TRBJ1-1; D is undetermined. The V end was cut by 5 bases, the J end by 5 bases, with 12 bases between. The CDR3 runs to 13 residues. The germline V gene encodes CDR1 SGHTA and CDR2 FQGTGA. The CDR3: CASSPLPRTEAFF. In DNA form, the CDR3 reads TGTGCCAGCAGCCCACTCCCTAGGACTGAAGCTTTCTTT.

The chain combines TRBV27 with TRBJ2-4; 8 bases agree with TRBD1. CDR1 is MNHEY and CDR2 is SMNVEV in the germline V gene (reference sequence). The J segment lost 0 bases and the V segment lost 4 bases, leaving 5 bases of the junction unmatched. The CDR3 is 16 residues long. CDR3 sequence reads: CASSYRTGIAKNIQYF. The CDR3 region has the DNA TGTGCCAGCAGTTACAGGACAGGGATAGCCAAAAACATTCAGTACTTC.

The chain links TRBV16 to TRBJ1-1; D might be TRBD1 (5 bases). The length of the CDR3 is 15 residues. Germline values: CDR1 KGHSY, CDR2 FQNENV. V lost 6 bases, J lost 1 base, and 15 bases lay in between. The CDR3: CASRLGLGGNTEAFF. The CDR3 nucleotides are TGTGCCAGCAGACTGGGTTTGGGGGGGAACACTGAAGCTTTCTTT.

The V gene is TRBV11-3, the J gene TRBJ2-1, with 8 bases matching TRBD1. This CDR3 is 14 amino acids long. V was pared by 5 bases and J by 8 bases, with 8 bases of the junction left unmatched. The germline gives CDR1 SGHNT, CDR2 YENEEA. The CDR3 coding sequence is TGTGCCAGCAGCCCAGGACAGGGCACCCATGAGCAGTTCTTC. It translates to CASSPGQGTHEQFF.

The V and J genes are TRBV7-9 and TRBJ2-1, with TRBD1 matching over 9 bases. In germline, CDR1 is SEHNR, CDR2 FQNEAQ (reference sequence). This CDR3 is built from 14 residues. The V segment lost 9 bases and the J segment 3 bases; nucleotides outside the gene matches: 6. Here the CDR3 reads CASVTGGDYNEQFF. The CDR3 nucleotides are TGTGCCAGTGTAACAGGGGGCGACTACAATGAGCAGTTCTTC.

The chain couples TRBV28 to TRBJ2-7, with a weak D call TRBD1 (6 bases). Germline loops: CDR1 MDHEN, CDR2 SYDVKM. The CDR3 is 15 amino acids. V shed 1 base and J shed 7 bases, with 17 bases lying between them. CDR3 residues: CASSLFTGHRGEQYF. CDR3 sequence (DNA): TGTGCCAGCAGTTTATTTACAGGGCATAGGGGGGAGCAGTACTTC.

The V call is TRBV19, the J call TRBJ2-7; 12 bases are a match to TRBD2. The V gene end was trimmed by 4 bases and the J gene end by 5 bases; junction bases not matched to a gene: 6. The CDR3 length is 15 residues. In germline, CDR1 is LNHDA, CDR2 SQIVND (reference sequence). The CDR3 spells CASSTLAGGLDEQYF. In DNA form, the CDR3 reads TGTGCCAGTAGTACCCTAGCGGGAGGGCTCGACGAGCAGTACTTC.

The chain has TRBV2 and TRBJ1-1; D possibly corresponds to TRBD1 (6 bases). The CDR3 has 13 residues. V lost 6 bases and J lost 3, with 11 bases in between. The germline V gene has CDR1 SNHLY and CDR2 FYNNEI. The CDR3 DNA sequence: TGTGCCAGCAGCGGGGGGCGCGACACTGAAGCTTTCTTT. This gives the protein CASSGGRDTEAFF. The full variable domain, with the rest looked up from reference TRBV2 and TRBJ1-1, is EPEVTQTPSHQVTQMGQEVILRCVPISNHLYFYWYRQILGQKVEFLVSFYNNEISEKSEIFDDQFSVERPDGSNFTLKIRSTKLEDSAMYFCASSGGRDTEAFFGQGTRLTVV.

This chain joins TRBV7-2 and TRBJ1-6; D is undetermined. V lost 2 bases to trimming and J lost 1 base, with 12 bases between them. Germline values: CDR1 SGHTA, CDR2 FQGNSA. This CDR3 region has 17 residues. The CDR3 spells CASSLLTVESYNSPLHF. The DNA for the CDR3 is TGTGCCAGCAGCTTACTTACAGTAGAATCCTATAATTCACCCCTCCACTTT.

The V and J genes are TRBV14 and TRBJ1-3; D remains ambiguous. Trimming removed 1 base at V and 3 bases at J, with 13 bases between. The CDR3 totals 16 residues. CDR1 and CDR2 (germline): SGHDN, FVKESK. CDR3 DNA sequence: TGTGCCAGCAGCCAAGGCGGCGTATGGCTTGGAAACACCATATATTTT. It yields the protein CASSQGGVWLGNTIYF.

The chain links TRBV5-3 to TRBJ2-3, with D hard to call. TRBV5-3 carries the ORF label, with uncertain function. CDR3 length: 14 amino acids. V was trimmed by 4 bases and J by 5 bases, leaving 14 bases between them. The CDR3: CARSPDQDGDTQYF. Written as DNA, the CDR3 is TGTGCCAGAAGCCCGGATCAGGATGGAGATACGCAGTATTTT.

This clone was picked up a small number of times. Germline and junction disagree at one end, which may indicate a read error. V gene TRBV6-6 combines with J gene TRBJ1-2; TRBD1 is a possible D gene (5 bases). Germline V lookup: CDR1 MNHNY, CDR2 SVGAGI (reference sequence). The CDR3 length is 11 residues. CDR3 bases: TGTGCCAGCAGTTACTCCGGGGACTGCGCCTTC. It encodes CASSYSGDCAF.

The J gene is TRBJ1-5, the V gene TRBV28; the D is unclear. Trimming cost V 1 base and J 4 bases, with 23 bases left between them. The CDR3 extends over 19 amino acids. The germline gives CDR1 MDHEN, CDR2 SYDVKM. Written as DNA, the CDR3 is TGTGCCAGCAGTTTATTTTTATCGAGGGCGCTGAAGAAGAATCAGCCCCAGCATTTT. Translation gives CASSLFLSRALKKNQPQHF.

The CDR3 region has the DNA TGTGCCGGAAGTAGCGGTTCCTACGAGCAGTACTTC. This sequence encodes CAGSSGSYEQYF. This chain uses TRBV30 with TRBJ2-5; a possible D gene is TRBD2 (6 bases). The assigned J gene may be wrong: the sequence end matches TRBJ2-7 better. From germline, CDR1 is GTSNPN and CDR2 SVGIG (reference sequence). The CDR3 has 12 residues.

The CDR3 loop reads CASSNYPNPNYGYTF. The CDR3 DNA reads TGTGCCAGCAGCAACTACCCAAACCCAAACTATGGCTACACCTTC. This chain uses TRBV21-1 with TRBJ1-2. TRBV21-1 counts as a pseudogene. This CDR3 spans 15 amino acids.

In regard to this clone: The junction shows a germline mismatch at one end, possibly a read error. The gene calls are TRBV5-8 and TRBJ1-6; D possibly corresponds to TRBD1 (5 bases). Per the germline V gene, CDR1 is SGHTS and CDR2 is YDEGEE. This CDR3 contains 14 residues. This CDR3 reads CASSLDVRDSLLHF. The CDR3 DNA reads as TGTGCCAGCAGCTTGGACGTCAGGGATTCACTCCTCCACTTT.

J is TRBJ2-7 and V is TRBV5-1, with D uncertain. In germline, CDR1 is SGHRS, CDR2 YFSETQ. Trimming took 0 bases from V and 0 from J, leaving 10 bases between them. This CDR3 has 15 residues. The CDR3 here is CASSLGSLNSYEQYF. The CDR3, as DNA: TGCGCCAGCAGCTTGGGGAGTCTAAACTCCTACGAGCAGTACTTC.

The chain has TRBV4-2 and TRBJ2-2; the D gene is possibly TRBD2 (6 bases). CDR1 is LGHNA and CDR2 is YNFKEQ in the germline V gene. V gave up 1 base and J gave up 5 bases, with 11 bases separating them. This CDR3 comprises 15 residues. The CDR3 protein is CASSQGAGRTGELFF. As DNA, the CDR3 is TGTGCCAGCAGCCAAGGGGCGGGACGAACCGGGGAGCTGTTTTTT.

This clone was found a few times. The chain uses TRBV27 and TRBJ2-7; D might be TRBD1 (5 bases). Trimming left V 2 bases short and J 3 bases short, with 11 bases between. The germline V gene has CDR1 MNHEY and CDR2 SMNVEV (reference sequence). CDR3 length: 14 amino acids. The CDR3 loop is CASSLGRVGYEQYF. CDR3 coding DNA: TGTGCCAGCAGTTTAGGCAGGGTGGGCTACGAGCAGTACTTC.

This clone came up many times. The CDR3: CASSYSTAAYEQYF. For the CDR3, the DNA is TGTGCCAGCAGTTACTCGACTGCGGCCTACGAGCAGTACTTC. The chain combines TRBV6-6 with TRBJ2-7, with D unresolved. V was cut by 0 bases and J by 2 bases, with 8 bases left in between. The CDR3 spans 14 residues. CDR1 is MNHNY, CDR2 SVGAGI, per germline (reference sequence).

This rearrangement joins TRBV27 to TRBJ2-5, with 11 bases identical to TRBD2. The V gene's germline CDR1 is MNHEY and CDR2 SMNVEV (reference sequence). CDR3 size: 17 residues. Unmatched junction bases numbered 11, after V lost 3 bases and J lost 5 bases. CDR3 sequence reads: CASSFKPGLAAAETQYF. Here the CDR3 DNA reads TGTGCCAGCAGTTTCAAACCGGGACTAGCGGCCGCGGAGACCCAGTACTTC.

This clone was observed a few times. The gene calls are TRBV7-8 and TRBJ1-1; 11 bases fit TRBD1. The CDR3 runs to 16 residues. The germline gives CDR1 SGHVS, CDR2 FQNEAQ. V was clipped by 5 bases and J by 1 base; unmatched bases: 6. The CDR3 region is CASSRRDRGSNTEAFF. The CDR3 nucleotides read TGTGCCAGCAGCCGGAGGGACAGGGGGTCGAACACTGAAGCTTTCTTT.

The chain couples TRBV5-1 to TRBJ2-5, with 9 bases matching TRBD1. Trimming removed 0 bases from V and 1 base from J; junction bases left unmatched: 4. CDR1 SGHRS and CDR2 YFSETQ come from the germline V gene. CDR3 length: 16 amino acids. Here the CDR3 reads CASSLGDRESQETQYF. In DNA, the CDR3 is TGCGCCAGCAGCTTGGGGGACAGGGAAAGCCAAGAGACCCAGTACTTC.

The rearrangement links TRBV28 to TRBJ1-1; D might be TRBD1 (5 bases). Germline V gene sequence: CDR1 MDHEN, CDR2 SYDVKM. This CDR3 comprises 16 residues. The V end lost 0 bases, the J end lost 3 bases, and 14 bases lay between the germline ends. In DNA form, the CDR3 reads TGTGCCAGCAGTTTATGGTTTGACAGACCTTACACTGAAGCTTTCTTT. Amino acids: CASSLWFDRPYTEAFF.

The chain uses TRBV2 and TRBJ2-1; possible D gene TRBD2, 6 bases. V lost 5 bases and J lost 4, with 9 bases in between. Germline CDR1 SNHLY, CDR2 FYNNEI. This CDR3 region has 13 residues. CDR3: CASSRGIYNEQFF. The DNA of the CDR3 is TGTGCCAGCAGTCGGGGGATTTACAATGAGCAGTTCTTC.

The genes are TRBV28 and TRBJ2-5, with 7 bases that match TRBD2. This CDR3 is built from 14 residues. CDR1 is MDHEN and CDR2 is SYDVKM in the germline V gene. Trimming removed 3 bases from V and 3 bases from J; junction bases left unmatched: 4. CDR3 sequence (DNA): TGTGCCAGCAGTTTTGGACTAGGAGAAGAGACCCAGTACTTC. Amino acids: CASSFGLGEETQYF. The full variable domain, completed using reference TRBV28 and TRBJ2-5, is DVKVTQSSRYLVKRTGEKVFLECVQDMDHENMFWYRQDPGLGLRLIYFSYDVKMKEKGDIPEGYSVSREKKERFSLILESASTNQTSMYLCASSFGLGEETQYFGPGTRLLVL.